This TCR beta chain emerged from a study of blood T cell repertoires in COVID-19. In the study overall: Nucleic acid was either cDNA or gDNA, and it came from T cells, B-cell-depleted T cells, or PBMCs.

Assignments of participants to cohorts depended upon their own reported clinical history. Original analysis: Reference gene primer amplification in the assay estimated nucleated cell counts. Only in-frame clones appear in the TCRdb table, and some are missing; sequencing was by immunoSEQ multiplex PCR. D and trimming come from the DNA, and the V and J calls and clone size come from that table. Of some 250,000 clones in the sample, over 75% are singletons; the top ten hold around 1.8%. V was cut by 3 bases and J by 5 bases, with 11 bases left in between. Germline V gene sequence: CDR1 MNHEY, CDR2 SMNVEV (reference sequence). The length of the CDR3 is 15 residues.

Sequenced input: PBMCs or T cells enriched from blood (not recorded which). The chain carries TRBV27 and TRBJ1-6; a possible D gene is TRBD1 (6 bases). The source of this sequence is a woman between 45 and 60 years old who had recovered from COVID-19. The CDR3 is CASSFFAGDNSPLHF. The CDR3, as DNA: TGTGCCAGCAGTTTCTTCGCAGGGGATAATTCACCCCTCCACTTT.